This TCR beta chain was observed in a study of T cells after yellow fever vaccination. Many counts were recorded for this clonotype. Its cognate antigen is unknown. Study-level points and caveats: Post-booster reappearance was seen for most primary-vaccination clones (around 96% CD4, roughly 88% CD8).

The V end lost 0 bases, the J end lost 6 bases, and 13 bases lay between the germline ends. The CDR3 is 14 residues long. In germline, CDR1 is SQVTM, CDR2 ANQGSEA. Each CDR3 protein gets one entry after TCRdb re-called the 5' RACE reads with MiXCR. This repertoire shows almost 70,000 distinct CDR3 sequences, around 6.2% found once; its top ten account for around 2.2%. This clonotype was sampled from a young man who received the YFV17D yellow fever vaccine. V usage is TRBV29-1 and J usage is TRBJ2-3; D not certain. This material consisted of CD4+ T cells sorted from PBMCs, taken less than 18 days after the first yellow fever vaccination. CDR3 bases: TGCAGCGTTGAAGATGGCCTATTCCCGGATACGCAGTATTTT. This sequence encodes CSVEDGLFPDTQYF.